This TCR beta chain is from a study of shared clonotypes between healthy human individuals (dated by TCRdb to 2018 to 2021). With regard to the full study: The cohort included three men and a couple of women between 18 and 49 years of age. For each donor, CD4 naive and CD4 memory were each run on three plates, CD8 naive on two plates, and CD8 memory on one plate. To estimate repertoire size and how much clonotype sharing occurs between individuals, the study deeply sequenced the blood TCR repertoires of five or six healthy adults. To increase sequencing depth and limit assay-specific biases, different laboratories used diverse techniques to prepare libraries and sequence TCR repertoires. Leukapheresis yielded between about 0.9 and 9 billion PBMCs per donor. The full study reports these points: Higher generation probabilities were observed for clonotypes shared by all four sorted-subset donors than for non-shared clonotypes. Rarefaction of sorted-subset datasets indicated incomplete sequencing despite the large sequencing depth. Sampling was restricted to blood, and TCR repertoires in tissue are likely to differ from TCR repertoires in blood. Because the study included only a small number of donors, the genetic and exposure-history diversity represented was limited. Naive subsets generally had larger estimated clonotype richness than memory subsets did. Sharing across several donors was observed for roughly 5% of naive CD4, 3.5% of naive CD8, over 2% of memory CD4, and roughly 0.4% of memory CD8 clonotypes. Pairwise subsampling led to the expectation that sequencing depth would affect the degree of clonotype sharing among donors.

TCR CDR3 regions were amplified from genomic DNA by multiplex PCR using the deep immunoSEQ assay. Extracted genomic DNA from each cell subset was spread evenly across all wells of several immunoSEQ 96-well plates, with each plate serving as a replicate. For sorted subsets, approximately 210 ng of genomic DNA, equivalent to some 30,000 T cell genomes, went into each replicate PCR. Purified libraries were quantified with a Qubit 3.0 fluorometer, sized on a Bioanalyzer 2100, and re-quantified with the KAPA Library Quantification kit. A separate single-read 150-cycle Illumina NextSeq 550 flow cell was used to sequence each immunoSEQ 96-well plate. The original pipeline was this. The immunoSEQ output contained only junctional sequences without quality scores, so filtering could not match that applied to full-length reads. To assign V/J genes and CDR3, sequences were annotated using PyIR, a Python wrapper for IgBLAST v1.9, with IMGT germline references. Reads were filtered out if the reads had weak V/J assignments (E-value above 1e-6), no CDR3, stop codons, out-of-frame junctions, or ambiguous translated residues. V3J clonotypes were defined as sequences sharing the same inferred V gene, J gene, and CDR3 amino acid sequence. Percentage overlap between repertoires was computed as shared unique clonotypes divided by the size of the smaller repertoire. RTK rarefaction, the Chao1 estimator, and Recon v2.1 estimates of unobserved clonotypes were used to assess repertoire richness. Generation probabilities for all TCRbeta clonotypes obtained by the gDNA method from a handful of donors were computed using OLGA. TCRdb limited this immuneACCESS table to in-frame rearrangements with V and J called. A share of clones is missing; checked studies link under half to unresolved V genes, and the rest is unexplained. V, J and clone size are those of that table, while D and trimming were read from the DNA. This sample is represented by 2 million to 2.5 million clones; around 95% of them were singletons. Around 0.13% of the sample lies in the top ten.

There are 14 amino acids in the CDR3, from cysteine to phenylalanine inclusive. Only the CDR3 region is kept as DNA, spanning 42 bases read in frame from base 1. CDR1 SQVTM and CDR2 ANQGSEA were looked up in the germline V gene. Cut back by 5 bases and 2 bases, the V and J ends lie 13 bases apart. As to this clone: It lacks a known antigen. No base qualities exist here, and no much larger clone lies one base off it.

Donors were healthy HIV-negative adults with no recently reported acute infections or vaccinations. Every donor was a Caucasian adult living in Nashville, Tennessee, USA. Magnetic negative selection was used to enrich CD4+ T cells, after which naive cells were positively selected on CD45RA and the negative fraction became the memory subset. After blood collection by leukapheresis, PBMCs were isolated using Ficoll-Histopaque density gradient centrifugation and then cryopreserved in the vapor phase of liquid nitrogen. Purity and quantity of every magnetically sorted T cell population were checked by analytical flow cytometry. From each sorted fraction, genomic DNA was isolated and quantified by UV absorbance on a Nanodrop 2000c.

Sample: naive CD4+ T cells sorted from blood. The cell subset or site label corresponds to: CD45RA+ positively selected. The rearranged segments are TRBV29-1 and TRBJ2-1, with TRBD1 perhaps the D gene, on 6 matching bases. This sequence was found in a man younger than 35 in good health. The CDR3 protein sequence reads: CSVQSRGTYNEQFF. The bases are TGCAGCGTTCAATCCAGGGGTACCTACAATGAGCAGTTCTTC.